A selection of T cell receptor beta chains follows, all from one sample in a study of blood T cell repertoires in COVID-19. Clones were read by immunoSEQ multiplex PCR, and TCRdb kept only the in-frame ones, dropping some. Here the sample spans more than 100,000 clones, about 87% being singletons. Sequenced: peripheral blood. The source is a woman in her 70s with acute or convalescent COVID-19. Both conserved end residues are part of each CDR3. D genes are given only for firm matches. A row's size may be missing; if present it is once, few, many or a size class.

cdr3_nt	cdr3_aa	j_call	cdr3_length	d_call	clone_size	v_call
TGTGCCAGCAGCGGGGACAGGGGCGAGCAGTTCTTC	CASSGDRGEQFF	TRBJ2-1	12	TRBD1	few	TRBV9
TGTGCCAGCAGCCCCAGACAGATTCCTTCCTACGAGCAGTACTTC	CASSPRQIPSYEQYF	TRBJ2-7	15	-	-	TRBV3-1/TRBV3-2
TGTGCCACCAGTGTTAGCCCCACGACGGGGTTTGGGGAGACCCAGTACTTC	CATSVSPTTGFGETQYF	TRBJ2-5	17	-	-	TRBV24-1
TGTGCCAGCAGTTTAGGGGGACAGAACAATGAGCAGTTCTTC	CASSLGGQNNEQFF	TRBJ2-1	14	TRBD1	-	TRBV28
TGTGCCAGCAGGCCCGGACAGGGTTACGGGACTGAAGCTTTCTTT	CASRPGQGYGTEAFF	TRBJ1-1	15	TRBD1	-	TRBV28
TGCGCCAGCAGCCCTATGGGCAGGGGGTACGAGCAGTACTTC	CASSPMGRGYEQYF	TRBJ2-7	14	TRBD1	-	TRBV5-1
TGTGCCAGCAGCCCGGGACAGGGGGCTGGTGAGCAGTACTTC	CASSPGQGAGEQYF	TRBJ2-7	14	TRBD1	-	TRBV5-4
TGTGCCAGTAGTCTGCGGGGGGTGGGAGAAGATCGGGTGTACTTC	CASSLRGVGEDRVYF	TRBJ2-5	15	TRBD2	-	TRBV19
TGTGCCAGCAGTCCCCCGGCAGGTAATAGCAATCAGCCCCAGCATTTT	CASSPPAGNSNQPQHF	TRBJ1-5	16	-	-	TRBV28
TGTGCCACCGGGGACAGGGAGAATGAAAAACTGTTTTTT	CATGDRENEKLFF	TRBJ1-4	13	TRBD1	-	TRBV10-3
TGCAGTGCTAGTTCGGGACAGCAGAACACTGAAGCTTTCTTT	CSASSGQQNTEAFF	TRBJ1-1	14	TRBD1	-	TRBV20-1
TGTGCCAGCAGCGTTGAGGGGGTCGGCGGCTATGGCTACACCTTC	CASSVEGVGGYGYTF	TRBJ1-2	15	-	-	TRBV13
TGTGCCAGCAGTGAAGGGACAGGGGAAGAGACCCAGTACTTC	CASSEGTGEETQYF	TRBJ2-5	14	TRBD1	few	TRBV6-1
TGTGCCAGCAGCTTAGGAGGACAGGGGAGCTACGAGCAGTACTTC	CASSLGGQGSYEQYF	TRBJ2-7	15	TRBD1	few	TRBV7-9
TGTGCCATCACCGGCACAGGGGGCTCCTACGAGCAGTACTTC	CAITGTGGSYEQYF	TRBJ2-7	14	TRBD1	-	TRBV10-3
TGTGCCAGCAGTTCCGAGGGGGGGTATGCGGGTCAGCCCCAGCATTTT	CASSSEGGYAGQPQHF	TRBJ1-5	16	-	once	TRBV2
TGTGCCTGGAGCGTCCCGGGATCTACATACCATCAGCCCCAGCATTTT	CAWSVPGSTYHQPQHF	TRBJ1-5	16	-	-	TRBV30
TGTGCCAGCAGCCGGACAGGGATCGCCTATGGCTACACCTTC	CASSRTGIAYGYTF	TRBJ1-2	14	TRBD1	-	TRBV7-9
TGCGCCAGCAGCCAAGCCCAGACAGGGGTGAATCAGCCCCAGCATTTT	CASSQAQTGVNQPQHF	TRBJ1-5	16	TRBD1	-	TRBV4-1
TGTGCCATCAGTGGGACTCTCGATTGGGAGCTGTTTTTT	CAISGTLDWELFF	TRBJ2-2	13	-	-	TRBV10-3
TGTGCCAGCAGCTTGGGGACCCTAGCGGGCAATGAGCAGTTCTTC	CASSLGTLAGNEQFF	TRBJ2-1	15	TRBD2	-	TRBV7-9
TGTGCCAGCAGCCCCCGGGTTAGCTCCTACAATGAGCAGTTCTTC	CASSPRVSSYNEQFF	TRBJ2-1	15	-	-	TRBV7-9
TGTGCCAGCAGCGGGGGGACAGGGGACACTGAAGCTTTCTTT	CASSGGTGDTEAFF	TRBJ1-1	14	TRBD1	-	TRBV9
TGTGCCAGTAGTAGACAGGGCTTCAATCAGCCCCAGCATTTT	CASSRQGFNQPQHF	TRBJ1-5	14	TRBD1	-	TRBV19
TGTGCCAGCAGCTTAGGAGGGGGGGGCCATTCCAATGAGCAGTTCTTC	CASSLGGGGHSNEQFF	TRBJ2-1	16	-	-	TRBV11-2
TGTGCCAGCAGTCCGGGAGGTACTAACTATGGCTACACCTTC	CASSPGGTNYGYTF	TRBJ1-2	14	-	-	TRBV28
TGTGCCAGCAGCTTACAGGGTGGAAACACCATATATTTT	CASSLQGGNTIYF	TRBJ1-3	13	-	-	TRBV7-9
TGCAGCGTGATGGACAGCCTCTTCTACGAGCAGTACTTC	CSVMDSLFYEQYF	TRBJ2-7	13	-	-	TRBV29-1
TGTGCCAGCAGCTTGAAGGACAGGGGATTTGAAGCTTTCTTT	CASSLKDRGFEAFF	TRBJ1-1	14	TRBD1	-	TRBV5-4
TGCAGCGTGCTACGACAGGGGGGGTCTGGTGAAAAACTGTTTTTT	CSVLRQGGSGEKLFF	TRBJ1-4	15	TRBD1	-	TRBV29-1
TGTGCCAGCAGGGAGGGACTAGCGGGGAACATTCAGTACTTC	CASREGLAGNIQYF	TRBJ2-4	14	TRBD2	-	TRBV6-5
TGCGCCAGCAGCGTCGACAGGGGCTACGAGCAGTACTTC	CASSVDRGYEQYF	TRBJ2-7	13	TRBD1	-	TRBV5-1
TGTGCCAGCAGAGGGGGACAGGTCTTGCGCAATCAGCCCCAGCATTTT	CASRGGQVLRNQPQHF	TRBJ1-5	16	TRBD1	-	TRBV28
TGTGCCAGCAGGGGACAGGCCCCTTCACCCCTCCACTTT	CASRGQAPSPLHF	TRBJ1-6	13	TRBD1	-	TRBV2
TGCGCCAGCAGCCCGGGACAGGGGGCGGAAGAGCAGTACTTC	CASSPGQGAEEQYF	TRBJ2-7	14	TRBD1	-	TRBV5-1
TGTGCCAGCAGTTACTCGTGGCAAACTGAAGCTTTCTTT	CASSYSWQTEAFF	TRBJ1-1	13	-	-	TRBV6-5
TGTGCCAGCAGCTTTGCCGTAGGGACAGGGAAGGAGACCCAGTACTTC	CASSFAVGTGKETQYF	TRBJ2-5	16	TRBD1	once	TRBV7-9
TGTGCCAGCAGTACCTCCGAATGGGCTCCCGGGGAGCTGTTTTTT	CASSTSEWAPGELFF	TRBJ2-2	15	-	-	TRBV6-5
TGTGCTAGTGGTTTCGGACAGGGGGTTCGTCAGCCCCAGCATTTT	CASGFGQGVRQPQHF	TRBJ1-5	15	TRBD1	-	TRBV12-5
TGTGCCAGTGGGGACAGAATTAATTCACCCCTCCACTTT	CASGDRINSPLHF	TRBJ1-6	13	TRBD1	-	TRBV19
TGCAGCGGGTGCCAGGCAGCGGGGACTGAAGCTTTCTTT	CSGCQAAGTEAFF	TRBJ1-1	13	-	once	TRBV29-1
TGCGCCAGCAGCCAAGGGACACGGATAGGTGAGCAGTTCTTC	CASSQGTRIGEQFF	TRBJ2-1	14	-	-	TRBV4-1
TGTGCCAGCTCACAATTTACAGGGGAACATCACAATGAGCAGTTCTTC	CASSQFTGEHHNEQFF	TRBJ2-1	16	TRBD1	-	TRBV18
TGTGCCAGCATTGAGGGGGCTAAGAACTATGGCTACACCTTC	CASIEGAKNYGYTF	TRBJ1-2	14	TRBD1	-	TRBV28
TGTGCCAGCAGCCAAGAAGCAGGCCCCTGGGCTGAAGCTTTCTTT	CASSQEAGPWAEAFF	TRBJ1-1	15	-	few	TRBV14
TGTGCCAGCAGCCTGGGGGGGCTCGGTAATGAAAAACTGTTTTTT	CASSLGGLGNEKLFF	TRBJ1-4	15	-	-	TRBV11-2